Described below is a single T cell receptor beta chain sequence and its context. Its antigen is unknown. The data are from a study of cytomegalovirus exposure and HLA in healthy donors. General study findings and limits: A highly shared variant cluster was judged a likely technical artifact. Roughly even sequencing depth across donors was the assumption behind the presence/absence analyses. Researchers catalogued approximately 170 TCR beta chains as cytomegalovirus-associated. Most of the CMV-associated TCR beta chains (in a later analysis) appeared to be HLA-restricted.

Vbeta (60) and Jbeta (13) primers were used in the PCR. The data were produced by immunoSEQ multiplex PCR, yet TCRdb's version contains in-frame clones alone and is incomplete. The top ten hold roughly 8% of the sample, which has 130,000 or so clones, 82% seen once. The CDR3 totals 16 residues. Per germline, CDR1 SGHNT and CDR2 YYREEE (reference sequence). The V segment lost 4 bases and the J segment 3 bases; nucleotides outside the gene matches: 5. The V gene is TRBV5-4, the J gene TRBJ2-7; 15 bases agree with TRBD2. The TCR was taken from a woman aged 45-59 years in good health and CMV-seropositive. The sample taken for sequencing was PBMCs. DNA of the CDR3: TGTGCCAGCAGCCTCGGGACTAGCGGGAGGAGCTACGAGCAGTACTTC. This translates into CASSLGTSGRSYEQYF.